This T cell receptor beta chain was sequenced during a study of blood T cell repertoires in COVID-19. Per the germline V gene, CDR1 is MDHEN and CDR2 is SYDVKM. This CDR3 region has 15 residues. V lost 4 bases to trimming and J lost 8 bases, with 18 bases between them. TCRdb's copy holds only in-frame clones and misses some; the assay was immunoSEQ multiplex PCR. Of some 240,000 clones listed, roughly 88% are singletons. The V gene is TRBV28, the J gene TRBJ2-1; no reliable D call. The sequence derives from a woman aged 40 to 55 who had been exposed to COVID-19. The source material was PBMCs or T cells enriched from blood (not recorded which). This chain's CDR3 is CASSSRSTSEDEQFF. DNA for the CDR3: TGTGCCAGCAGTTCGAGGTCTACCTCCGAGGATGAGCAGTTCTTC.